One and the same sample provided the 30 T cell receptor beta chains below, sequenced in a study of shared clonotypes between healthy human individuals. The data were produced by immunoSEQ multiplex PCR, yet TCRdb's version contains in-frame clones alone and is incomplete. The sample yields millions of clones, approximately 95% seen once. CD45RO-negative CD8 cells positively selected for CCR7 made up the naive population, which excluded terminally differentiated effector memory CD45RA+ cells. Sequenced: naive CD8+ T cells sorted from blood. Receptors were obtained from a man younger than 35 in good health.

This clone showed up just a few times. This sequence joins TRBV4-1 and TRBJ1-6; 10 bases align to TRBD1. The CDR3 runs 15 residues. In germline, CDR1 is MGHRA, CDR2 YSYEKL. The J segment lost 8 bases and the V segment lost 5 bases, leaving 6 bases of the junction unmatched. The CDR3 DNA reads TGCGCCAGCAGCAGCCGACAGGGGGCTTATTCACCCCTCCACTTT. Translated, it gives CASSSRQGAYSPLHF.

The rearrangement links TRBV5-4 to TRBJ2-1, with 8 nucleotides matching TRBD2. J lost 0 bases, V lost 4 bases, and 9 bases had no gene match. The length of the CDR3 is 17 residues. In germline, CDR1 is SGHNT, CDR2 YYREEE (reference sequence). CDR3: CASSGYKSGSSYNEQFF. The CDR3 bases are TGTGCCAGCAGCGGATATAAGAGCGGGAGCTCCTACAATGAGCAGTTCTTC.

The J gene is TRBJ1-5, the V gene TRBV27, with TRBD1 as a possible D gene (5 bases). The V and J ends lost 3 bases and 5 bases respectively, with 14 bases between them. The CDR3 has 15 amino acids. Germline loops: CDR1 MNHEY, CDR2 SMNVEV (reference sequence). For the CDR3, the DNA is TGTGCCAGCAGTTTTTCCGGGCTGGGGGATCAGCCCCAGCATTTT. Its translation is CASSFSGLGDQPQHF.

About this clone: The sample holds other DNA sequences that translate to the same CDR3. In nucleotides, the CDR3 is TGCGCCAGCAGCCAGAGTATCCAAGAGACCCAGTACTTC. Its protein is CASSQSIQETQYF. V usage is TRBV4-1 and J usage is TRBJ2-5, with no clear D. The germline gives CDR1 MGHRA, CDR2 YSYEKL. This CDR3 spans 13 amino acids. The ends were cut back, 3 bases at V and 1 base at J, with 6 bases in the middle.

This rearrangement joins TRBV7-8 to TRBJ2-3; 13 bases map to TRBD2. The ends lost 6 bases at V and 1 base at J; junction bases unmatched: 19. The V gene's germline CDR1 is SGHVS and CDR2 FQNEAQ. The CDR3 consists of 21 residues. The CDR3 reads CASSDGLAGAVGGRGTDTQYF. The CDR3 DNA sequence: TGTGCCAGCAGTGATGGACTAGCGGGAGCAGTGGGGGGACGAGGCACAGATACGCAGTATTTT.

The chain joins TRBV6-1 to TRBJ2-5; D is ambiguous. The V end was cut by 6 bases, the J end by 9 bases, with 23 bases between. Per germline, CDR1 MNHNS and CDR2 SASEGT. There are 15 residues in the CDR3. CDR3 nucleotides: TGTGCCAGCAGCGAAAAGCTTACGTCCCCCAAGGCCCAGTACTTC. Translating gives CASSEKLTSPKAQYF.

J is TRBJ2-3 and V is TRBV9, with 8 bases identical to TRBD2. Germline V gene lookup returns CDR1 SGDLS and CDR2 YYNGEE. The V and J ends lost 6 bases and 5 bases, in that order; junction bases with no gene match: 11. The CDR3 sequence is 15 residues long. The CDR3 reads CASTGFGGAGDTQYF. The CDR3 region has the DNA TGTGCCAGCACCGGCTTCGGGGGGGCGGGAGATACGCAGTATTTT.

Only one count was recorded for this clone. Other DNA sequences within the sample encode an identical CDR3. The V gene is TRBV5-6, the J gene TRBJ2-7; D unclear. V was pared by 2 bases and J by 3 bases, with 9 bases between. This CDR3 has 13 amino acids. CDR1 and CDR2 from the germline V gene are SGHDT and YYEEEE. CDR3 residues: CASSFGGGYEQYF. The CDR3 bases are TGTGCCAGCAGCTTTGGTGGTGGCTACGAGCAGTACTTC.

A single count supports this clone. V and J are TRBV19 and TRBJ2-7; TRBD1 aligns across 9 bases. J lost 1 base, V lost 6 bases, and 7 bases had no gene match. From germline, CDR1 is LNHDA and CDR2 SQIVND (reference sequence). This CDR3 region has 15 residues. The CDR3 sequence is CASRKTGGSSYEQYF. The CDR3, as DNA: TGTGCCAGTAGGAAAACAGGGGGCTCATCCTACGAGCAGTACTTC. Looking up the rest from reference TRBV19 and TRBJ2-7 gives the full variable domain: DGGITQSPKYLFRKEGQNVTLSCEQNLNHDAMYWYRQDPGQGLRLIYYSQIVNDFQKGDIAEGYSVSREKKESFPLTVTSAQKNPTAFYLCASRKTGGSSYEQYFGPGTRLTVT.

This clone was counted once. The chain links TRBV7-6 to TRBJ2-5; D ambiguous. Trimming cost V 1 base and J 4 bases, with 13 bases left between them. Germline V gene data show CDR1 as SGHVS and CDR2 as FNYEAQ. CDR3 length equals 15 residues. CDR3 loop: CASSLGSMLRETQYF. CDR3 nucleotides: TGTGCCAGCAGCTTAGGGTCAATGTTACGAGAGACCCAGTACTTC.

This chain's CDR3 is CASHPTGGDYGYTF. CDR3 DNA sequence: TGTGCCAGCCACCCCACAGGGGGTGACTATGGCTACACCTTC. This chain links TRBV27 with TRBJ1-2; TRBD1 matches at 8 bases. The V and J ends lost 8 bases and 3 bases, in that order; junction bases with no gene match: 8. This CDR3 comprises 14 residues. Looked up from germline, CDR1 is MNHEY and CDR2 is SMNVEV (reference sequence).

The rearrangement uses TRBV28 and TRBJ2-3; D gene unclear. Germline loops: CDR1 MDHEN, CDR2 SYDVKM. V dropped 7 bases and J dropped 5 bases, with 16 bases sitting between them. The CDR3 contains 14 residues. For the CDR3, the DNA is TGTGCCAGCACACCTCGGTACGGTTTAGATACGCAGTATTTT. It translates to CASTPRYGLDTQYF.

About this clone: Other DNA variants within this sample encode the same CDR3. The rearrangement joins TRBV27 to TRBJ1-1; D is unresolved. V lost 3 bases and J 0 bases, leaving 5 bases between the germline ends. This CDR3 region has 13 residues. The germline V gene has CDR1 MNHEY and CDR2 SMNVEV (reference sequence). This CDR3 reads CASSFQVNTEAFF. For the CDR3, the DNA is TGTGCCAGCAGTTTCCAGGTGAACACTGAAGCTTTCTTT.

The chain uses TRBV13 and TRBJ1-4; TRBD1 is a possible D gene (6 bases). Germline-derived CDR1 and CDR2 are PRHDT and FYEKMQ (reference sequence). The length of the CDR3 is 15 residues. V lost 5 bases and J 3 bases, leaving 13 bases between the germline ends. CDR3 DNA sequence: TGTGCCAGCAGCCTCTCAGGGGAGGCTAATGAAAAACTGTTTTTT. Protein sequence: CASSLSGEANEKLFF.

The rearrangement uses TRBV10-1 and TRBJ1-1; D uncertain. CDR1 is WNHNN, CDR2 SYGVQD, per germline (reference sequence). The CDR3 consists of 14 residues. V lost 4 bases, J lost 4 bases, and 13 bases lay in between. The DNA of the CDR3 is TGCGCCAGCAGTGGAGTTTCTGACGGCACTGAAGCTTTCTTT. It yields the protein CASSGVSDGTEAFF.

The chain is built from TRBV7-6 and TRBJ2-3, with TRBD1 matching over 8 bases. Trimming removed 1 base from V and 6 bases from J; junction bases left unmatched: 6. The CDR3 runs 15 residues. CDR1 is SGHVS and CDR2 is FNYEAQ in the germline V gene. The CDR3 sequence: CASSLVIRGPDTQYF. DNA for the CDR3: TGTGCCAGCAGCTTAGTGATCAGGGGGCCGGATACGCAGTATTTT. Together with reference TRBV7-6 and TRBJ2-3, the CDR3 gives the full variable domain: GAGVSQSPRYKVTKRGQDVALRCDPISGHVSLYWYRQALGQGPEFLTYFNYEAQQDKSGLPNDRFSAERPEGSISTLTIQRTEQRDSAMYRCASSLVIRGPDTQYFGPGTRLTVL.

This rearrangement joins TRBV29-1 to TRBJ2-7; TRBD1 matches at 10 bases. V shed 1 base, J shed 2 bases, and the junction held 5 bases outside the gene matches. Per germline, CDR1 SQVTM and CDR2 ANQGSEA. The CDR3 has 15 residues. For the CDR3, the DNA is TGCAGCGTTGAAGTAACGGACAGGGGGGCCTACGAGCAGTACTTC. This encodes CSVEVTDRGAYEQYF.

The genes are TRBV7-8 and TRBJ2-1; TRBD2 aligns across 9 bases. V was clipped by 2 bases and J by 6 bases; unmatched bases: 17. From germline, CDR1 is SGHVS and CDR2 FQNEAQ. The CDR3 runs 19 residues. The CDR3 protein is CASSLIFAGGPSGGNEQFF. The DNA for the CDR3 is TGTGCCAGCAGCTTAATTTTTGCGGGAGGGCCAAGTGGAGGCAATGAGCAGTTCTTC.

The chain has TRBV19 and TRBJ1-5; D not resolved. Looked up from germline, CDR1 is LNHDA and CDR2 is SQIVND (reference sequence). The CDR3 has 17 residues. V was clipped by 3 bases and J by 1 base, with 16 bases between them. The CDR3 protein is CASSMFDGEWSNQPQHF. CDR3 nucleotides: TGTGCCAGTAGTATGTTCGACGGAGAATGGAGCAATCAGCCCCAGCATTTT. The full variable domain, completed using reference TRBV19 and TRBJ1-5, is DGGITQSPKYLFRKEGQNVTLSCEQNLNHDAMYWYRQDPGQGLRLIYYSQIVNDFQKGDIAEGYSVSREKKESFPLTVTSAQKNPTAFYLCASSMFDGEWSNQPQHFGDGTRLSIL.

This chain uses TRBV6-5 with TRBJ1-4, with a possible D match to TRBD1 (6 bases). Trimming took off 8 bases at V and 5 bases at J, with 15 bases between the two ends. Germline V lookup: CDR1 MNHEY, CDR2 SVGAGI. The CDR3 has 14 residues. The CDR3 nucleotides are TGTGCCAGCGCTGACGGACAGCCGAATGAAAAACTGTTTTTT. It translates to CASADGQPNEKLFF.

V usage is TRBV30 and J usage is TRBJ2-7, with TRBD1 identical over 8 bases. Germline lookup yields CDR1 GTSNPN and CDR2 SVGIG (reference sequence). V was pared by 2 bases and J by 5 bases, with 11 bases of the junction left unmatched. This CDR3 spans 15 amino acids. CDR3: CAWSLGDRGNDEQYF. CDR3 nucleotide sequence: TGTGCCTGGAGTTTAGGAGACAGGGGTAATGACGAGCAGTACTTC.

The V call is TRBV11-2, the J call TRBJ2-7, with D perhaps assigned TRBD1 or TRBD2 (6 bases each). The V end was cut by 5 bases, the J end by 7 bases, with 18 bases between. The CDR3 length is 14 residues. The germline V gene has CDR1 SGHAT and CDR2 FQNNGV. This chain's CDR3 is CASSRPGARGEQYF. DNA of the CDR3: TGTGCCAGCAGCCGACCGGGGGCGCGGGGAGAGCAGTACTTC.

A remark on this clone: Different DNA sequences within this sample yield the same CDR3. The chain recombines TRBV6-5 with TRBJ2-5; tentatively, D is TRBD2 (5 bases). The CDR3 runs 12 residues. The V gene's germline CDR1 is MNHEY and CDR2 SVGAGI. Trimming took off 3 bases at V and 5 bases at J, with 7 bases between the two ends. The CDR3 is CASSYTGETQYF. CDR3 nucleotide sequence: TGTGCCAGCAGTTATACGGGGGAGACCCAGTACTTC.

V gene TRBV10-2 combines with J gene TRBJ2-7, with a weak D call TRBD2 (6 bases). The CDR3 totals 13 residues. CDR1 and CDR2 (germline): WSHSY, SAAADI. The germline V and J ends were trimmed by 8 bases and 5 bases, with 16 bases remaining between them. CDR3: CASEKRESNEQYF. In DNA, the CDR3 is TGCGCCAGCGAGAAACGGGAGTCGAACGAGCAGTACTTC.

Of note for this clone: Within the sample, other DNA sequences also encode this same CDR3. This chain uses TRBV30 with TRBJ2-7; D tentatively reads TRBD1 or TRBD2 (5 bases each). V lost 0 bases, J lost 4 bases, and 13 bases lay in between. The CDR3 has 14 amino acids. Per germline, CDR1 GTSNPN and CDR2 SVGIG (reference sequence). This CDR3 is CAWSVPGTVYEQYF. In DNA form, the CDR3 reads TGTGCCTGGAGTGTACCAGGGACGGTTTACGAGCAGTACTTC.

The CDR3 sequence is CASKQGTGEQYF. DNA for the CDR3: TGCGCCAGCAAACAGGGTACTGGAGAGCAGTACTTC. This rearrangement joins TRBV10-2 to TRBJ2-7; maybe TRBD1 (6 bases). The CDR3 has 12 amino acids. V gave up 7 bases and J gave up 7 bases, with 14 bases separating them. CDR1 is WSHSY and CDR2 is SAAADI in the germline V gene.

This CDR3 reads CASSAHGPDQPQHF. The CDR3 region has the DNA TGTGCCAGCAGTGCCCACGGACCCGATCAGCCCCAGCATTTT. The J gene is TRBJ1-5, the V gene TRBV27; D unresolved. CDR1 MNHEY and CDR2 SMNVEV come from the germline V gene (reference sequence). CDR3 length: 14 amino acids. The V end was cut by 5 bases, the J end by 5 bases, with 13 bases between.

V and J are TRBV7-2 and TRBJ2-1; TRBD2 agrees at 7 bases. V was clipped by 5 bases and J by 0 bases; unmatched bases: 10. CDR1 and CDR2 (germline): SGHTA, FQGNSA. The CDR3 runs 17 residues. The CDR3 loop reads CASSLGTTYISYNEQFF. In DNA, the CDR3 is TGTGCCAGCAGCCTAGGGACTACCTATATCTCCTACAATGAGCAGTTCTTC.

This chain links TRBV4-1 with TRBJ2-5, with 7 bases lining up with TRBD2. CDR1 is MGHRA, CDR2 YSYEKL, per germline. With 1 base clipped from V and 4 bases from J, the junction kept 6 bases outside the gene matches. CDR3 size: 15 residues. The CDR3 loop reads CASSQGGGGVETQYF. The CDR3, as DNA: TGCGCCAGCAGCCAAGGGGGGGGAGGAGTAGAGACCCAGTACTTC.

The chain recombines TRBV4-1 with TRBJ1-2; D is perhaps TRBD1 (6 bases). The germline gives CDR1 MGHRA, CDR2 YSYEKL. The CDR3 totals 15 residues. V shed 0 bases and J shed 3 bases, with 11 bases lying between them. CDR3: CASSQEDSAYYGYTF. The CDR3 DNA follows: TGCGCCAGCAGCCAAGAGGACAGCGCATACTATGGCTACACCTTC.